These 31 T cell receptor beta chains originate from one sample sequenced in a study of cytomegalovirus exposure and HLA in healthy donors. PCR primers comprised 60 Vbeta and 13 Jbeta primers. The protocol was immunoSEQ multiplex PCR, while the TCRdb copy is restricted to in-frame clones and leaves out a portion. The sample lists 95,000 to 150,000 clones; roughly 70% were seen once. Sample: PBMCs. The source of these receptors is a middle-aged woman in good health and CMV-seronegative.

This clone was seen a handful of times. The chain links TRBV19 to TRBJ2-1, with 10 bases that match TRBD1. This CDR3 is 15 amino acids long. V lost 7 bases and J lost 7; bases outside the gene matches: 10. From germline, CDR1 is LNHDA and CDR2 SQIVND (reference sequence). The CDR3 nucleotides are TGTGCCAGTACCCGACAGGGGGCGCCGGTGAATGAGCAGTTCTTC. Its translation: CASTRQGAPVNEQFF.

To note about this clone: This sample also contains other DNA sequences that code for the same CDR3. The gene calls are TRBV9 and TRBJ2-2, with 12 nucleotides matching TRBD2. Trimming took 4 bases from V and 0 from J; bases not matched to a gene: 4. The CDR3 covers 17 residues. Looked up from germline, CDR1 is SGDLS and CDR2 is YYNGEE. CDR3 loop: CASSPRLAGANTGELFF. The CDR3 DNA sequence: TGTGCCAGCAGCCCCCGACTAGCGGGAGCGAACACCGGGGAGCTGTTTTTT.

This chain uses TRBV4-2 with TRBJ2-7; 7 bases are a match to TRBD2. The CDR3 consists of 16 residues. CDR1 and CDR2 (germline): LGHNA, YNFKEQ. The ends lost 1 base at V and 0 bases at J; junction bases unmatched: 6. The CDR3 region has the DNA TGTGCCAGCAGCCAAGGTCTCCGGGGGGACTCCTACGAGCAGTACTTC. This translates into CASSQGLRGDSYEQYF.

The V call is TRBV5-4, the J call TRBJ1-2; 10 nucleotides line up with TRBD1. CDR1 SGHNT and CDR2 YYREEE come from the germline V gene (reference sequence). This CDR3 spans 14 amino acids. V was clipped by 4 bases and J by 8 bases; unmatched bases: 8. In DNA form, the CDR3 reads TGTGCCAGCAGCGCTACGGACAGGGGGAGGGGCTACACCTTC. This codes for CASSATDRGRGYTF.

The J gene is TRBJ1-2, the V gene TRBV5-8; TRBD1 matches 10 bases. V lost 7 bases and J lost 4; bases outside the gene matches: 13. The CDR3 is 16 amino acids. Germline CDR1 is SGHTS and CDR2 is YDEGEE. CDR3 residues: CASWIGQGDQGYGYTF. CDR3 nucleotide sequence: TGTGCCAGCTGGATTGGACAGGGGGACCAGGGCTATGGCTACACCTTC.

Concerning this clone: This sample includes further DNA sequences coding for the same CDR3. This chain joins TRBV7-6 and TRBJ2-1; 12 nucleotides align to TRBD2. With 2 bases clipped from V and 4 bases from J, the junction kept 3 bases outside the gene matches. The CDR3 spans 16 residues. Germline loops: CDR1 SGHVS, CDR2 FNYEAQ. CDR3: CASSLLGTSGYNEQFF. The CDR3 region has the DNA TGTGCCAGCAGCTTACTAGGGACTAGCGGGTACAATGAGCAGTTCTTC.

The gene calls are TRBV29-1 and TRBJ1-2; D is ambiguous. V lost 7 bases to trimming and J lost 7 bases, with 13 bases between them. The CDR3 runs to 11 residues. Germline V gene sequence: CDR1 SQVTM, CDR2 ANQGSEA. The CDR3 DNA is TGCAGCGCCCTCGGTCACGCTGGCTACACCTTC. Its protein product is CSALGHAGYTF.

The CDR3 loop is CASSPGALGLQETQYF. The CDR3 nucleotides read TGTGCCAGCAGCCCGGGTGCCCTAGGCCTCCAAGAGACCCAGTACTTC. The genes are TRBV28 and TRBJ2-5; D is unclear. The V and J ends lost 6 bases and 1 base respectively, with 18 bases between them. The germline gives CDR1 MDHEN, CDR2 SYDVKM. The CDR3 totals 16 residues.

The CDR3 loop reads CAGAREGNTEAFF. DNA for the CDR3: TGTGCCGGGGCTAGGGAAGGGAACACTGAAGCTTTCTTT. The chain is built from TRBV2 and TRBJ1-1, with D perhaps matching TRBD1 (5 bases). CDR3 size: 13 residues. The V gene's germline CDR1 is SNHLY and CDR2 FYNNEI. The V end lost 11 bases, the J end lost 1 base, and 14 bases lay between the germline ends.

DNA for the CDR3: TGTGCCAGCAGCGTAGCCCCGGGGGGCCAAGAGACCCAGTACTTC. Its protein product is CASSVAPGGQETQYF. The chain carries TRBV9 and TRBJ2-5; 7 positions match TRBD2. V lost 0 bases to trimming and J lost 1 base; unmatched junction nucleotides: 3. The CDR3 sequence is 15 residues long. Germline V lookup: CDR1 SGDLS, CDR2 YYNGEE.

The J gene is TRBJ1-6, the V gene TRBV2; 8 positions match TRBD1. Per germline, CDR1 SNHLY and CDR2 FYNNEI. Germline trimming cut 5 bases from V and 7 bases from J; bases unmatched to any gene: 7. The CDR3 spans 15 residues. The CDR3: CASSSQGALNSPLHF. The CDR3 DNA is TGTGCCAGCAGTAGTCAGGGGGCTTTAAATTCACCCCTCCACTTT.

V usage is TRBV5-4 and J usage is TRBJ2-3; 10 bases are a match to TRBD2. Germline-derived CDR1 and CDR2 are SGHNT and YYREEE (reference sequence). The CDR3 covers 15 residues. J gave up 6 bases and V 7 bases, and 11 bases lay outside the gene matches. In nucleotides, the CDR3 is TGTGCCAGCGACTCAGCGGGAGGGCCGTCGGATACGCAGTATTTT. This codes for CASDSAGGPSDTQYF.

The rearrangement joins TRBV5-1 to TRBJ1-2; 8 bases match TRBD1. With 4 bases clipped from V and 2 bases from J, the junction kept 1 base outside the gene matches. Per germline, CDR1 SGHRS and CDR2 YFSETQ. The CDR3 length is 13 residues. CDR3: CASSGDRNYGYTF. CDR3 in DNA: TGCGCCAGCAGCGGGGACAGGAACTATGGCTACACCTTC.

V is TRBV19 and J is TRBJ2-2, with D perhaps TRBD1 (5 bases). From germline, CDR1 is LNHDA and CDR2 SQIVND (reference sequence). Trimming left V 1 base short and J 6 bases short, with 9 bases between. The CDR3 runs to 14 residues. The CDR3 here is CASSIGRAAGELFF. CDR3 bases: TGTGCCAGTAGTATAGGCAGGGCGGCCGGGGAGCTGTTTTTT.

This sequence joins TRBV7-2 and TRBJ1-4, with TRBD1 matching over 8 bases. Looked up from germline, CDR1 is SGHTA and CDR2 is FQGNSA. V was clipped by 5 bases and J by 8 bases; unmatched bases: 4. CDR3 size: 13 residues. The CDR3 sequence: CASSLDRGEKLFF. The CDR3 DNA is TGTGCCAGCAGCCTAGACAGGGGCGAAAAACTGTTTTTT.

The chain links TRBV19 to TRBJ1-1; D is possibly TRBD1 (5 bases). Germline V gene lookup returns CDR1 LNHDA and CDR2 SQIVND (reference sequence). The length of the CDR3 is 15 residues. V was trimmed by 3 bases and J by 2 bases, leaving 13 bases between them. CDR3 protein: CASSIGPGLNTEAFF. The CDR3 DNA sequence: TGTGCCAGTAGTATCGGCCCAGGGCTAAACACTGAAGCTTTCTTT.

J is TRBJ1-1 and V is TRBV10-3, with 9 bases that match TRBD1. The CDR3 length is 12 residues. Germline CDR1 and CDR2: ENHRY and SYGVKD. Losses at the gene ends were 4 bases for V and 11 bases for J; bases not matched to a gene: 5. The DNA of the CDR3 is TGTGCCATCAGTGTGGACAGGGGTGAGGCTTTCTTT. Protein: CAISVDRGEAFF.

The V gene is TRBV6-1, the J gene TRBJ1-2; D is unresolved. Trimming pared 2 bases from V and 0 bases from J, leaving 10 bases between. The length of the CDR3 is 15 residues. Germline CDR1 MNHNS, CDR2 SASEGT. The CDR3 region is CASSEQAVSNYGYTF. Here the CDR3 DNA reads TGTGCCAGCAGTGAACAGGCAGTATCTAACTATGGCTACACCTTC.

V and J are TRBV6-6 and TRBJ2-1, with 7 bases aligning to TRBD2. With 2 bases clipped from V and 6 bases from J, the junction kept 4 bases outside the gene matches. The CDR3 sequence is 14 residues long. Per germline, CDR1 MNHNY and CDR2 SVGAGI (reference sequence). Written as DNA, the CDR3 is TGTGCCAGCAGTTACCCCACGGGGGGCAATGAGCAGTTCTTC. Its protein product is CASSYPTGGNEQFF.

V gene TRBV27 combines with J gene TRBJ2-7; 7 bases are a match to TRBD2. The trim removed 3 bases at V and 0 bases at J, leaving 11 bases unmatched. The CDR3 runs to 17 residues. Germline V gene lookup returns CDR1 MNHEY and CDR2 SMNVEV (reference sequence). The CDR3 coding sequence is TGTGCCAGCAGTTTTGCGGGGGTCCGAAGTGGCTCCTACGAGCAGTACTTC. This sequence encodes CASSFAGVRSGSYEQYF.

A few counts support this clone. V is TRBV7-2 and J is TRBJ2-5; 10 nucleotides line up with TRBD2. CDR1 and CDR2 from the germline V gene are SGHTA and FQGNSA. CDR3 length equals 16 residues. The J segment lost 2 bases and the V segment lost 4 bases, leaving 7 bases of the junction unmatched. CDR3 nucleotides: TGTGCCAGCAGCTCTAAGGGACTAGCGCAACAAGAGACCCAGTACTTC. As protein: CASSSKGLAQQETQYF.

The chain combines TRBV29-1 with TRBJ2-5, with D maybe TRBD2 (6 bases). Germline-derived CDR1 and CDR2 are SQVTM and ANQGSEA. V was trimmed by 3 bases and J by 2 bases, leaving 22 bases between them. The CDR3 sequence is 17 residues long. CDR3 DNA: TGCAGCGTTGAGTTAGCGCTAGCCGGACTAAAGCAAGAGACCCAGTACTTC. Its translation is CSVELALAGLKQETQYF.

V and J are TRBV10-3 and TRBJ1-1, with 7 bases lining up with TRBD1. Germline-derived CDR1 and CDR2 are ENHRY and SYGVKD. This CDR3 spans 13 amino acids. With 10 bases clipped from V and 8 bases from J, the junction kept 13 bases outside the gene matches. The CDR3 region is CATLTGTEQEAFF. The CDR3 nucleotides are TGTGCCACCCTGACAGGGACCGAACAAGAAGCTTTCTTT.

This clone was recorded only once. J is TRBJ2-7 and V is TRBV25-1; D is possibly TRBD2 (5 bases). CDR3 size: 16 residues. In germline, CDR1 is MGHDK, CDR2 SYGVNS. V lost 4 bases to trimming and J lost 0 bases, with 16 bases between them. CDR3 nucleotides: TGTGCCAGCAGTGCTAGAAGTAGGACTGACTCCTACGAGCAGTACTTC. It yields the protein CASSARSRTDSYEQYF.

The V call is TRBV29-1, the J call TRBJ1-2; D might be TRBD1 (5 bases). The V end was cut by 7 bases, the J end by 1 base, with 10 bases between. The CDR3 spans 12 residues. CDR1 is SQVTM, CDR2 ANQGSEA, per germline. The CDR3 nucleotides are TGCAGCGCTGGGGCCATTAACTATGGCTACACCTTC. Its protein is CSAGAINYGYTF.

The rearrangement uses TRBV14 and TRBJ2-1, with TRBD2 matching 14 bases. The CDR3 contains 17 residues. Germline trimming cut 7 bases from V and 9 bases from J; bases unmatched to any gene: 14. Germline CDR1 and CDR2: SGHDN and FVKESK. The DNA for the CDR3 is TGTGCCAGCAAACGGAGCCTCGGACTAGCGGGAGGAGGTGAGCAGTTCTTC. This translates into CASKRSLGLAGGGEQFF.

This clone was seen only a few times. Its ends do not fully match the called genes, so a read error is possible. The chain employs TRBV6-1 and TRBJ1-5; unclear D gene. Germline V gene data show CDR1 as MNHNS and CDR2 as SASEGT. This CDR3 region has 16 residues. DNA of the CDR3: TGCGCCAGCAGTGAGTCGCCGGGGAATAGCAATCAGCCCCAGCATTTT. Translation: CASSESPGNSNQPQHF.

The chain uses TRBV30 and TRBJ1-5, with 8 bases identical to TRBD1. The length of the CDR3 is 14 residues. Trimming at V came to 4 bases and at J to 6 bases, leaving 8 bases not matched to a gene. The germline V gene has CDR1 GTSNPN and CDR2 SVGIG (reference sequence). The CDR3 DNA follows: TGTGCCTGGAACCAGGGGGCGCAGGGTCAGCCCCAGCATTTT. Translating gives CAWNQGAQGQPQHF. The full variable domain, with the rest looked up from reference TRBV30 and TRBJ1-5, is SQTIHQWPATLVQPVGSPLSLECTVEGTSNPNLYWYRQAAGRGLQLLFYSVGIGQISSEVPQNLSASRPQDRQFILSSKKLLLSDSGFYLCAWNQGAQGQPQHFGDGTRLSIL.

This clone occurred a few times. V gene TRBV27 combines with J gene TRBJ1-5; 11 nucleotides align to TRBD1. CDR1 is MNHEY, CDR2 SMNVEV, per germline (reference sequence). The ends lost 5 bases at V and 1 base at J; junction bases unmatched: 4. This CDR3 region has 16 residues. The CDR3, as DNA: TGTGCCAGCAGTCGAAGGGACAGGGGGAGCAATCAGCCCCAGCATTTT. Amino acids: CASSRRDRGSNQPQHF.

This clone occurred a few times. This chain connects TRBV4-2 to TRBJ2-7, with unresolved D. The CDR3 consists of 16 residues. Per the germline V gene, CDR1 is LGHNA and CDR2 is YNFKEQ. Trimming took off 1 base at V and 5 bases at J, with 18 bases between the two ends. CDR3 protein: CASSQGARDPPNEQYF. The CDR3 bases are TGTGCCAGCAGCCAAGGGGCACGAGATCCTCCTAACGAGCAGTACTTC.

V is TRBV2 and J is TRBJ2-7; 10 positions agree with TRBD1. This CDR3 has 15 amino acids. CDR1 SNHLY and CDR2 FYNNEI come from the germline V gene. The ends lost 5 bases at V and 6 bases at J; junction bases unmatched: 10. CDR3 nucleotides: TGTGCCAGCAGTACATCCGGGACAGGGGTGTCCGAGCAGTACTTC. It is translated as CASSTSGTGVSEQYF.